Shown below are 10 T cell receptor beta chains from a single sample sequenced in a study of T cell repertoires in aging, cancer and after chemotherapy. Multiplex touch-down PCR with TRB-A/B primers amplified rearranged V-D-J TRB sequences. TCRdb used MiXCR to reprocess the multiplex PCR reads, holding one entry per CDR3 protein. Among approximately 6,300 distinct CDR3 sequences listed, around 35% were seen once. TCR beta rearrangements were amplified from peripheral blood genomic DNA. The sequenced sample consisted of blood. All receptors derive from a human donor with a blood cancer.

The chain has TRBV29-1 and TRBJ1-1, with D perhaps matching TRBD1 (5 bases). The germline V gene encodes CDR1 SQVTM and CDR2 ANQGSEA. The CDR3 is 15 residues long. The V gene lost 5 bases and the J gene lost 6 bases, with 22 bases spanning the gap. As DNA, the CDR3 is TGCAGCGTTACTACCCTCTCCGGGAGGGGACCTGAAGCTTTCTTT. Residues: CSVTTLSGRGPEAFF.

Only a few counts were recorded for this clonotype. V gene TRBV30 combines with J gene TRBJ1-3, with D tentatively TRBD1 (5 bases). The CDR3 spans 14 residues. V was shortened by 5 bases and J by 0 bases, with 11 bases between the two germline ends. The germline CDR1 and CDR2 sequences are GTSNPN and SVGIG (reference sequence). The CDR3 nucleotides read TGTGCCTGGGGGGGACTGTACTCTGGAAACACCATATATTTT. Encoded protein: CAWGGLYSGNTIYF.

This clonotype was detected a few times. The V gene is TRBV19, the J gene TRBJ1-4, with D perhaps matching TRBD1 (6 bases). With 7 bases removed from V and 4 bases from J, the gap between germline ends came to 10 bases. This CDR3 is built from 13 residues. CDR1 is LNHDA and CDR2 is SQIVND in the germline V gene (reference sequence). CDR3 nucleotides: TGTGCCAGTAACGACAGGTTTAATGAAAAACTGTTTTTT. It encodes CASNDRFNEKLFF.

This clonotype was picked up one time. The V gene is TRBV6-1, the J gene TRBJ2-1; TRBD2 aligns across 14 bases. Germline assignment: CDR1 MNHNS and CDR2 SASEGT. The V segment lost 8 bases and the J segment 8 bases; nucleotides outside the gene matches: 8. The length of the CDR3 is 15 residues. In nucleotides, the CDR3 is TGTGCCAGCGTTCGACTAGCGGGAGGGGGCGATGAGCAGTTCTTC. Amino acid sequence: CASVRLAGGGDEQFF.

The rearrangement uses TRBV18 and TRBJ2-1; perhaps TRBD2 as D (5 bases). Trimming shortened V by 6 bases and J by 7 bases, and 10 bases separated the two germline ends. The CDR3 length is 12 residues. Germline loops: CDR1 KGHSH, CDR2 LQKENI. This chain's CDR3 is CASSLQRNEQFF. For the CDR3, the DNA is TGTGCCAGCTCCCTCCAGCGGAATGAGCAGTTCTTC.

The J gene is TRBJ1-1, the V gene TRBV20-1; D not resolved. The V gene's germline CDR1 is DFQATT and CDR2 SNEGSKA (reference sequence). The CDR3 spans 14 residues. Trimming took off 3 bases at V and 5 bases at J, with 16 bases between the two ends. CDR3 sequence (DNA): TGCAGTGCTAGGAGCCCCAGCGATGATACTGAAGCTTTCTTT. Its translation is CSARSPSDDTEAFF.

J is TRBJ1-6 and V is TRBV6-6, with D perhaps TRBD1 (6 bases). CDR1 is MNHNY, CDR2 SVGAGI, per germline (reference sequence). The V end lost 2 bases, the J end lost 10 bases, and 18 bases lay between the germline ends. The CDR3 has 16 residues. The CDR3 sequence is CASSYGGAERSSPLHF. The CDR3 coding sequence is TGTGCCAGCAGTTACGGGGGGGCAGAGCGTAGCTCACCCCTCCACTTT.

On this clonotype: The junction differs from germline at one of its ends, possibly a read error. The chain is built from TRBV6-5 and TRBJ2-2; D could derive from TRBD1 or TRBD2 (5 bases each). The CDR3 loop spans 17 amino acids. The germline V gene encodes CDR1 MNHEY and CDR2 SVGAGI. As DNA, the CDR3 is TGTGCCAACAGTTACTCGGTCCGGGGCTTCAACACCGGGGAGCTGTTTTTT. As protein: CANSYSVRGFNTGELFF.

This clonotype was seen more than once but under ten times. V usage is TRBV10-3 and J usage is TRBJ2-2, with D possibly called TRBD1 or TRBD2 (6 bases each). Deletions cut 4 bases from V and 0 bases from J, with 18 bases between. Germline V gives CDR1 ENHRY, CDR2 SYGVKD. The CDR3 contains 18 residues. The CDR3 DNA follows: TGTGCCATCAGTGCCGACTTTGGGGGGACAACGAACACCGGGGAGCTGTTTTTT. It encodes CAISADFGGTTNTGELFF.

This clonotype turned up a few times. The V and J genes are TRBV6-4 and TRBJ1-2; D is perhaps TRBD1 (5 bases). Trimming stripped 1 base from V and 3 bases from J, with 9 bases between. CDR3 length: 14 residues. Germline-derived CDR1 and CDR2 are MRHNA and SNTAGT. The CDR3 DNA reads as TGTGCCAGCAGTGACTGGGGGTACTACTATGGCTACACCTTC. Translated, it gives CASSDWGYYYGYTF.